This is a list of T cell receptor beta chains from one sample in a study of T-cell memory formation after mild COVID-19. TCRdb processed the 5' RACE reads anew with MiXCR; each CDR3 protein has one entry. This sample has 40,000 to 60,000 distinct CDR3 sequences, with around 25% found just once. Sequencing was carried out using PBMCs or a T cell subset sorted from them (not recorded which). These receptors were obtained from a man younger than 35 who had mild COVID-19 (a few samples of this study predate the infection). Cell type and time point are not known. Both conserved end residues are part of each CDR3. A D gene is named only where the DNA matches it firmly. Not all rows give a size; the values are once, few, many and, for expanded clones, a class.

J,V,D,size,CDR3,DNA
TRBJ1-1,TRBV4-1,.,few,CASGLRPFLNTEAFF,TGCGCCAGCGGTCTCCGTCCGTTTCTGAACACTGAAGCTTTCTTT
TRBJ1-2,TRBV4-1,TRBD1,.,CASSHYTGTENYGYTF,TGCGCCAGCAGCCATTATACCGGGACAGAAAACTATGGCTACACCTTC
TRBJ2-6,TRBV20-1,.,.,CSARAAVGRVSSGANVLTF,TGCAGTGCTAGAGCCGCCGTGGGGCGGGTGAGCTCTGGGGCCAACGTCCTGACTTTC
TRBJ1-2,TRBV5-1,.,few,CATRGGESPYGYTF,TGCGCCACCAGAGGGGGGGAGTCGCCCTATGGCTACACCTTC
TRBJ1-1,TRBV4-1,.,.,CASSHLQGGDTEAFF,TGCGCCAGCAGCCACCTACAGGGAGGGGACACTGAAGCTTTCTTT
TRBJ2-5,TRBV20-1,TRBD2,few,CSAIGEREGYQETQYF,TGCAGTGCTATCGGGGAACGGGAGGGCTACCAAGAGACCCAGTACTTC
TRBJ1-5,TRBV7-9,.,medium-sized,CASSRYEGGYSNQPQHF,TGTGCCAGCAGCCGTTACGAGGGCGGTTATAGCAATCAGCCCCAGCATTTT
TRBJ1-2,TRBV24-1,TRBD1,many,CATSVHRGRSFYGYTF,TGTGCCACCAGTGTCCACAGGGGGCGAAGCTTCTATGGCTACACCTTC
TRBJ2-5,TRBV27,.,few,CASSLFKGSPRETQYF,TGTGCCAGCAGTTTATTTAAGGGCTCCCCAAGAGAGACCCAGTACTTC
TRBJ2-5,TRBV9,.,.,CASSVVSQPAEGNLQETQYF,TGTGCCAGCAGCGTAGTTTCCCAACCGGCGGAGGGCAACCTTCAAGAGACCCAGTACTTC
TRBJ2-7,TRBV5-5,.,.,CASSLGGGPYEQYF,TGTGCCAGCAGCCTGGGGGGCGGGCCTTACGAGCAGTACTTC
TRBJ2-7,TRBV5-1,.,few,CASRTGTYEQYF,TGCGCCAGCAGAACAGGGACCTACGAGCAGTACTTC
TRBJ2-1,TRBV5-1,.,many,CASSLAEFSRDNEQFF,TGCGCCAGCAGCTTGGCCGAGTTTTCCCGCGACAATGAGCAGTTCTTC
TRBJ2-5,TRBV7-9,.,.,CASSLASGSQYF,TGTGCCAGCAGCTTAGCTTCGGGTTCCCAGTACTTC
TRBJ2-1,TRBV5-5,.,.,CASTGGVGSYNEQFF,TGTGCCAGCACTGGAGGGGTTGGCTCCTACAATGAGCAGTTCTTC
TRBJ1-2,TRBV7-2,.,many,CASSQATGYYGYTF,TGTGCCAGCAGCCAAGCGACAGGCTACTATGGCTACACCTTC
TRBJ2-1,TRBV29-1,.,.,CSVRDADYNEQFF,TGCAGCGTTCGTGACGCAGATTACAATGAGCAGTTCTTC
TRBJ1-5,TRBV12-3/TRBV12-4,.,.,CASSTGTSQPQHF,TGTGCCAGCAGCACCGGCACATCTCAGCCCCAGCATTTT
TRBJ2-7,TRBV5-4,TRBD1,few,CASSLEWGQGATYEQYF,TGTGCCAGCAGCTTGGAATGGGGACAGGGTGCTACCTACGAGCAGTACTTC
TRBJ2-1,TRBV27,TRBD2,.,CASIEYGGAAKEQFF,TGTGCCAGTATCGAGTACGGGGGGGCCGCGAAAGAGCAGTTCTTC
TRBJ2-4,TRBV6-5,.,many,CASSPVGGRWGNIQYF,TGTGCCAGCAGCCCGGTGGGGGGGCGATGGGGAAACATTCAGTACTTC
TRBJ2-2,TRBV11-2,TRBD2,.,CASSLGGLAGSGELFF,TGTGCCAGCAGCCTAGGGGGACTAGCGGGCTCCGGGGAGCTGTTTTTT
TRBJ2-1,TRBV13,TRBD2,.,CASSPSGGYEQFF,TGTGCCAGCAGCCCTAGCGGGGGCTATGAGCAGTTCTTC
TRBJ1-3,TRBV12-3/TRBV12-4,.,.,CASSGGSAAAGNTIYF,TGTGCCAGCAGTGGGGGATCTGCCGCGGCTGGAAACACCATATATTTT
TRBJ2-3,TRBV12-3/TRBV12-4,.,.,CASSVPGTLSTDTQYF,TGTGCCAGCAGTGTACCCGGGACACTCTCCACAGATACGCAGTATTTT
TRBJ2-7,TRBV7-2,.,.,CASTSSWEQYF,TGTGCCAGCACCTCGAGTTGGGAGCAGTACTTC
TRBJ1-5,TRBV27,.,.,CASSLGAGVGAQHF,TGTGCCAGCAGTTTAGGGGCAGGGGTAGGAGCCCAGCATTTT
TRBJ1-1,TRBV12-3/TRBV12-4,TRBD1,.,CASSSRQGWTEAFF,TGTGCCAGCAGTTCAAGACAGGGATGGACTGAAGCTTTCTTT
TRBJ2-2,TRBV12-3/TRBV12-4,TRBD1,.,CAGGQGNTGELFF,TGTGCCGGGGGACAGGGGAACACCGGGGAGCTGTTTTTT
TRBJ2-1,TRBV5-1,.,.,CASSLAGGHNEQFF,TGCGCCAGCAGCTTGGCCGGGGGCCACAATGAGCAGTTCTTC
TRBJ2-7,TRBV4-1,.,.,CASSQGGGEDYEQYF,TGCGCCAGCAGCCAAGGTGGGGGAGAGGACTACGAGCAGTACTTC